This TCR beta chain appears in the sequencing data of a study of beta chain features in type 1 diabetes. The germline V gene has CDR1 MGHRA and CDR2 YSYEKL. The CDR3 extends over 18 amino acids. After removal of 7 bases from V and 4 bases from J, the junction contained 16 bases not matched to a gene. In its sample, this clone was seen a few times. Its target is unknown. General study findings and limits: Type 1 diabetes patients showed a moderate but significant shortening of TCRB CDR3s in all four CD4+ subsets. The naive, central memory and Treg TCRB repertoires showed an apparent similarity that was greater among patients than among healthy donors.

Sequencing targeted expressed TCRB transcripts, as all isolated RNA had been reverse transcribed. Here immunoSEQ multiplex PCR was the method, and the copy in TCRdb shows in-frame clones only, minus some. The sample has roughly 700,000 clones, 13% seen once. Sequenced sample: naive CD4+ T cells from blood. V gene TRBV4-1 combines with J gene TRBJ2-1; 10 bases match TRBD2. The sequence came from a man between 18 and 29 years old with type 1 diabetes. The DNA for the CDR3 is TGCGCCAGCACCCTCAATCCGAGCGGGGGGGGACTATACAATGAGCAGTTCTTC. Residues: CASTLNPSGGGLYNEQFF.